A selection of T cell receptor beta chains follows, all from one sample in a study of PD-1 blockade in mismatch repair-deficient tumors. Some clones are missing from TCRdb's copy, which holds only in-frame ones; the method was immunoSEQ multiplex PCR. The repertoire consists of more than 85,000 clones, with 82% occurring once and the leading ten covering approximately 6.8%. The starting material was peripheral blood, obtained roughly 35 weeks after starting pembrolizumab. These receptor sequences come from an adult with mismatch repair-deficient cancer. CDR3s include the opening cysteine and the closing phenylalanine or tryptophan. Each record gives: CDR3 protein, clone size, J gene, V gene. The size of a clone is reported for some rows only, either as once, few or many, or as a class for expanded clones.

CDR3aa: CASSPDGSHNEQFF
abundance: .
j_gene: TRBJ2-1
v_gene: TRBV9

CDR3aa: CASSLVPSFLQFF
abundance: .
j_gene: TRBJ2-1
v_gene: TRBV14

CDR3aa: CASRQTLGEKLFF
abundance: .
j_gene: TRBJ1-4
v_gene: TRBV6-6

CDR3aa: CASSAQGGEQFF
abundance: few
j_gene: TRBJ2-1
v_gene: TRBV6-5

CDR3aa: CASSSKGEEGYNEQFF
abundance: .
j_gene: TRBJ2-1
v_gene: TRBV7-8

CDR3aa: CASSQNRISTDTQYF
abundance: once
j_gene: TRBJ2-3
v_gene: TRBV14

CDR3aa: CACTGPTSYEQYF
abundance: .
j_gene: TRBJ2-7
v_gene: TRBV30

CDR3aa: CASSHPGTGSNTEAFF
abundance: .
j_gene: TRBJ1-1
v_gene: TRBV4-1

CDR3aa: CASTHRATDTQYF
abundance: .
j_gene: TRBJ2-3
v_gene: TRBV6-5

CDR3aa: CASSRDRGVYEQYF
abundance: .
j_gene: TRBJ2-7
v_gene: TRBV18

CDR3aa: CAISESASDYGYTF
abundance: .
j_gene: TRBJ1-2
v_gene: TRBV10-3

CDR3aa: CAWSLGGTGNTIYF
abundance: .
j_gene: TRBJ1-3
v_gene: TRBV30

CDR3aa: CARSILLGAQETQYF
abundance: .
j_gene: TRBJ2-5
v_gene: TRBV7-5

CDR3aa: CASSLKPAAWETQYF
abundance: .
j_gene: TRBJ2-5
v_gene: TRBV27

CDR3aa: CASSGPGLANYEQYF
abundance: .
j_gene: TRBJ2-7
v_gene: TRBV13

CDR3aa: CASSLGRVADYGYTF
abundance: .
j_gene: TRBJ1-2
v_gene: TRBV4-1

CDR3aa: CASSVRGAQEAFF
abundance: .
j_gene: TRBJ1-1
v_gene: TRBV2

CDR3aa: CASSQDGGPASYNEQFF
abundance: once
j_gene: TRBJ2-1
v_gene: TRBV4-3

CDR3aa: CAWSPGTPSYNEQFF
abundance: .
j_gene: TRBJ2-1
v_gene: TRBV30

CDR3aa: CATKQGEEQPQHF
abundance: .
j_gene: TRBJ1-5
v_gene: TRBV10-3

CDR3aa: CAWSWGSGNTIYF
abundance: few
j_gene: TRBJ1-3
v_gene: TRBV30

CDR3aa: CASSSGTSGKEDTQYF
abundance: .
j_gene: TRBJ2-3
v_gene: TRBV5-1

CDR3aa: CAWTRLAGPFYEQFF
abundance: once
j_gene: TRBJ2-1
v_gene: TRBV30

CDR3aa: CSVDAGDEQFF
abundance: .
j_gene: TRBJ2-1
v_gene: TRBV29-1

CDR3aa: CASSQGGSDRRPQHF
abundance: .
j_gene: TRBJ1-5
v_gene: TRBV4-1

CDR3aa: CASSAQNRGTQYF
abundance: .
j_gene: TRBJ2-5
v_gene: TRBV11-2

CDR3aa: CASSSLAGGTDTQYF
abundance: .
j_gene: TRBJ2-3
v_gene: TRBV7-8